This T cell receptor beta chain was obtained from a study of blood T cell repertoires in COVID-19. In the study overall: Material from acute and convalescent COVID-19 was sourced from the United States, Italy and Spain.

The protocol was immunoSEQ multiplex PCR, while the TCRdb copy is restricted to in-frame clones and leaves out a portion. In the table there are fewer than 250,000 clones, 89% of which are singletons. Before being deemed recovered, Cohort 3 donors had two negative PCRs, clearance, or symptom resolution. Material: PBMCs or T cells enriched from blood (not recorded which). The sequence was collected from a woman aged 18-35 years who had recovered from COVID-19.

CDR3 in DNA: TGTGCCAGCAGCTTCTCGCGGGGGAGCTCCTATAATTCACCCCTCCACTTT. Protein: CASSFSRGSSYNSPLHF. The chain is built from TRBV5-4 and TRBJ1-6; D is possibly TRBD1 (5 bases). In germline, CDR1 is SGHNT, CDR2 YYREEE (reference sequence). V was shortened by 2 bases and J by 0 bases, with 12 bases between the two germline ends. CDR3 length equals 17 residues.